The T cell receptor (beta chain) under discussion was sequenced for a study of shared clonotypes between healthy human individuals (dated by TCRdb to 2019 to 2021). Study-wide context: A couple of women and a few men aged 18 to 49 years were included in the cohort. For each donor, CD4 naive and CD4 memory were each given three plates, CD8 naive was given two plates, and CD8 memory was given one plate. Blood TCR repertoires of four to six healthy adults were deeply sequenced to estimate repertoire size and the extent of clonotype sharing between individuals. Different laboratories and diverse techniques were used to prepare libraries and sequence TCR repertoires, to increase sequencing depth and limit assay-specific biases. Leukapheresis yielded between about 0.9 and 8.9 billion PBMCs per donor.

Including the terminal cysteine and phenylalanine, the CDR3 comprises 13 residues. The retained sequence is limited to the CDR3, 39 bases, with the frame set at the first base. The germline ends are 10 bases apart after V is trimmed by 6 bases and J by 1 base. CDR1 is given as GTSNPN and CDR2 as SVGIG, both from the germline V gene (reference sequence). With respect to this clone: Which antigen it targets is not known. Base qualities are not recorded, but no much larger clone differs from it by a single base.

The donors were healthy, HIV-negative adults who had no recently reported acute infections or vaccinations. Every donor was a Caucasian adult residing in Nashville, Tennessee, USA. CD8 memory samples consisted of magnetically selected CD45RO+ cells combined with CCR7-negative CD45RA+ effector memory (TemRA) cells. Blood was collected by leukapheresis, and PBMCs were isolated by Ficoll-Histopaque density gradient centrifugation and then cryopreserved in liquid nitrogen vapor phase. Purity and quantity of every magnetically sorted T cell population were checked by analytical flow cytometry. From each sorted fraction, genomic DNA was isolated and quantified by UV absorbance on a Nanodrop 2000c. Broad study findings and their caveats: Naive subsets generally had larger estimated clonotype richness than memory subsets. Incomplete sequencing was indicated by rarefaction of sorted-subset datasets, despite the large sequencing depth. Compared with non-shared clonotypes, the clonotypes found in all four sorted-subset donors had higher generation probabilities. Only blood was sampled, and tissue TCR repertoires likely differ from those in blood. Based on pairwise subsampling, the degree of clonotype sharing among donors was expected to be affected by sequencing depth. The genetic and exposure-history diversity represented was limited by the small number of donors. About 5% of naive CD4, roughly 3.5% of naive CD8, about 2.1% of memory CD4, and less than 0.45% of memory CD8 clonotypes were shared across a few donors.

Using the deep immunoSEQ assay, multiplex PCR amplified TCR CDR3 regions from genomic DNA. Extracted genomic DNA from each cell subset was distributed evenly across all wells of several immunoSEQ 96-well plates, and each plate was treated as a replicate. For sorted subsets, 150 to 200 ng genomic DNA, equal to approximately 30,000 T cell genomes, was loaded into each replicate PCR. Purified libraries were quantified with a Qubit 3.0 fluorometer, sized on a Bioanalyzer 2100, and re-quantified with the KAPA Library Quantification kit. A separate single-read 150-cycle Illumina NextSeq 550 flow cell was used to sequence each immunoSEQ 96-well plate. The authors' pipeline ran thus. The immunoSEQ output contained only junctional sequences without quality scores, so filtering could not match that applied to full-length reads. To assign V/J genes and CDR3, sequences were annotated against IMGT germline references using PyIR, a Python wrapper for IgBLAST v1.9. Reads were filtered out if the reads had weak V/J assignments (E-value above 1e-6), no CDR3, stop codons, out-of-frame junctions, or ambiguous translated residues. V3J clonotypes were defined as sequences sharing an identical inferred V gene, J gene, and CDR3 amino acid sequence. Percentage overlap between repertoires was calculated by dividing the number of shared unique clonotypes by the size of the smaller repertoire. Richness of each repertoire was evaluated using RTK rarefaction, the Chao1 estimator, and Recon v2.1 estimates of unobserved clonotypes. OLGA was used to compute generation probabilities for all TCRbeta clonotypes that the gDNA method yielded from a handful of donors. Entries here come from immuneACCESS through TCRdb and include only in-frame sequences with V and J called. Some clones fail to appear in such tables; in the studies checked, an unresolved V gene covers under half of the shortfall, and the cause of the remainder is unknown. That table furnishes V, J and clone size, whereas the DNA furnished D and trimming. The table for this sample lists roughly 660,000 clones; 90% of them were counted only once. Roughly 36% of the sample belongs to the ten largest clones.

Sequencing was performed on memory CD8+ T cells from PBMCs. This sample's cell subset or site label indicates: CD45RO+ cells pooled with CCR7-negative TemRA cells. Recombination joined TRBV30 with TRBJ2-1, with the D gene call left open. This receptor was taken from a man between 18 and 29 years old in good health. Some clones in this sample may be carry-over from other donors' samples. The DNA is TGTGCCTGTTCTATCACGTCCTACAATGAGCAGTTCTTC. It specifies CACSITSYNEQFF.